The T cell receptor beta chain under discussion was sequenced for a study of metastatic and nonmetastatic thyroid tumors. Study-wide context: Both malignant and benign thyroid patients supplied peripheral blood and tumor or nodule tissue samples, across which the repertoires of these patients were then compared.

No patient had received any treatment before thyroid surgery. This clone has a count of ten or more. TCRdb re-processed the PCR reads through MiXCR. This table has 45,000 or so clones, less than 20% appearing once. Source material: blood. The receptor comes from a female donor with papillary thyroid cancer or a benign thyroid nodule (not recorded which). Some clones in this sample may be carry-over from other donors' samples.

CDR3 in DNA: TGTGCCAGTAGGGGGACAGGGGCTACAGATACGCAGTATTTT. Translating it yields CASRGTGATDTQYF. The chain couples TRBV19 to TRBJ2-3; 10 bases map to TRBD1. The V and J ends lost 6 bases and 3 bases, in that order; junction bases with no gene match: 3. The length of the CDR3 is 14 residues. CDR1 and CDR2 (germline): LNHDA, SQIVND (reference sequence).